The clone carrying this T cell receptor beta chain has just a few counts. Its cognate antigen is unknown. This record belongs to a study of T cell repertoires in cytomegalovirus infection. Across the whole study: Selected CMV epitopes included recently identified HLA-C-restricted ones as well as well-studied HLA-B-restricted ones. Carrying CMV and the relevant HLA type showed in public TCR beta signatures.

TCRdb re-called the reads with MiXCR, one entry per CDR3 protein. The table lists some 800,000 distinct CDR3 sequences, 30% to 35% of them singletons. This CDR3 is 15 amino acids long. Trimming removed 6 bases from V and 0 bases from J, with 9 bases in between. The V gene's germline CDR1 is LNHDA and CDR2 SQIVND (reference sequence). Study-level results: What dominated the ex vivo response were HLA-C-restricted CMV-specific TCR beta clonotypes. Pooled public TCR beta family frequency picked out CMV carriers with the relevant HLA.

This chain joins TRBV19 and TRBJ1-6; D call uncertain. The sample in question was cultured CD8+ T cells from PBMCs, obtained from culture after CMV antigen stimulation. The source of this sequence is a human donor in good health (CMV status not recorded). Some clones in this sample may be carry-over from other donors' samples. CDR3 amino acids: CASSKDDSYNSPLHF. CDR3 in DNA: TGTGCCAGTAGCAAAGACGACTCCTATAATTCACCCCTCCACTTT.